This T cell receptor beta chain originates from a study of OX40 agonist ivuxolimab in advanced cancers. As for the study more broadly: Ivuxolimab was a fully human IgG2 agonistic monoclonal antibody targeting the costimulatory receptor OX40 (CD134). Three dose-escalation patients achieved partial responses, one with hepatocellular carcinoma and two with cutaneous melanoma. The point of sequencing TCRbeta in the periphery was to test whether ivuxolimab changed TCR sequence diversity and drove clonal T-cell expansion. Patients were allowed to have had prior anti-PD-1, anti-PD-L1 or anti-CTLA-4 therapy, and about 40% of the dose-escalation patients had been treated with checkpoint inhibitors. In the dose-escalation cohort, roughly four fifths of patients were male, and the mean age was roughly 60 years, with a range of roughly 20 to 80. The monotherapy dose-escalation portion (N ≈ 56 patients) of the phase I ivuxolimab trial is reported in the paper. Of the roughly 51 patients in dose escalation, 19 had hepatocellular carcinoma, some 15 had melanoma, 9 had renal cell carcinoma and 9 had head and neck cancer. Intravenous ivuxolimab was administered to patients every 2 weeks at six dose levels: 0.01, 0.1, 0.3, 1.5, 3 and 10 mg/kg. The full study reports these points: At doses of 0.1 to 3.0 mg/kg, clonal expansion of both CD4+ and CD8+ blood T cells was observed from baseline to week 6. After ivuxolimab, expanded clones were on average more numerous among CD8+ T cells than among CD4+ T cells. Low levels of normalized T-cell clonal expansion were also shown by some nonresponding patients. The antigen specificity of the peripheral T cells that underwent clonal expansion was not determined. In the 0.1-3.0 mg/kg groups, partial responders had among the lowest normalized peripheral clonal expansion, particularly in CD8+ T cells.

With regard to this clone: Its binding antigen is unknown. No quality values exist for individual bases; no much larger clone is one base distant.

The trial excluded patients who had a history of autoimmune disease or who were on systemic immunosuppression. Peripheral blood for TCR sequencing was collected from all dose cohorts at baseline, on cycle 4 day 1, and on cycle 7 day 1. Samples were obtained from an open-label, multicenter, first-in-human phase I dose-escalation trial of ivuxolimab. Adults with locally advanced or metastatic melanoma, renal cell, hepatocellular, or head and neck squamous cell carcinoma were enrolled in the trial. Before TCR sequencing, CD4+ T cells and CD8+ T cells were sorted from peripheral blood as separate populations. CDR1 is given as WSHSY and CDR2 as SAAADI, both from the germline V gene. Clipping removes 2 bases from V and 4 bases from J, with 5 as the unmatched junction base count. Measured from the cysteine to the phenylalanine, the CDR3 is 14 residues long. Only CDR3 DNA remains: 42 bases, in frame from the first base.

Genomic DNA was isolated from the sorted cells so that the TCRbeta CDR3 region could be sequenced. TCRbeta CDR3 regions were sequenced using the immunoSEQ Assay. Not all clones reach the TCRdb copy of this immuneACCESS table, which keeps in-frame sequences only. Checked studies attribute under half of the gap to unresolved V genes and leave the rest unexplained. In this sample the table shows roughly 95,000 clones, 80% to 90% of which occur a single time. Jointly, the top ten make up over 1.5% of the sample. This TCR was recovered from an adult with an advanced solid tumor such as melanoma, head and neck, liver or kidney cancer. The starting material was CD4+ or CD8+ T cells sorted from blood, obtained in a trial of the OX40 agonist ivuxolimab. The chain is assembled from TRBV10-2 and TRBJ2-7, and 7 junctional nucleotides match TRBD1. The sequenced DNA: TGCGCCAGCAGTGAGACAGGGGTTACATACGAGCAGTACTTC. Protein translation: CASSETGVTYEQYF.